Shown below are 2 T cell receptor beta chains from a single sample sequenced in a study of OX40 agonist ivuxolimab in advanced cancers. Method: immunoSEQ multiplex PCR; TCRdb's copy keeps in-frame clones and lacks some. The table records approximately 46,000 clones, roughly 90% of them present only once. The specimen comprised CD4+ or CD8+ T cells sorted from blood, sampled in a trial of the OX40 agonist ivuxolimab. These receptors were obtained from an adult with an advanced solid tumor such as melanoma, head and neck, liver or kidney cancer.

V gene TRBV9 combines with J gene TRBJ2-2; a weak D match, TRBD1 (5 bases). With 1 base removed from V and 4 bases from J, the gap between germline ends came to 11 bases. Germline CDR1 is SGDLS and CDR2 is YYNGEE. The CDR3 length is 15 residues. CDR3 sequence (DNA): TGTGCCAGCAGCGTAAAAGGGGCGAGCACCGGGGAGCTGTTTTTT. As protein: CASSVKGASTGELFF.

CDR3 coding DNA: TGTGCCAGCAGCGCAGCGACAGATACGCAGTATTTT. Translated: CASSAATDTQYF. The genes are TRBV28 and TRBJ2-3; D is ambiguous. This CDR3 spans 12 amino acids. Germline V gene sequence: CDR1 MDHEN, CDR2 SYDVKM. Trimming shortened V by 6 bases and J by 3 bases, and 7 bases separated the two germline ends.